Listed below are T cell receptor beta chains from one sample, sequenced in a study of blood T cell repertoires in COVID-19. The repertoire was sequenced with immunoSEQ multiplex PCR; TCRdb's copy has only in-frame clones and lacks some. The sample lists some 45,000 clones; 85% to 95% were seen once. What was sequenced was peripheral blood. The source is a middle-aged man with active COVID-19. CDR3s include the opening cysteine and the closing phenylalanine or tryptophan. Each record gives: V gene, J gene, CDR3 protein.

v_gene: TRBV5-1; j_gene: TRBJ2-5; CDR3aa: CASREGGPIPETQYF
v_gene: TRBV10-1; j_gene: TRBJ1-2; CDR3aa: CASTEDSNYGYTF
v_gene: TRBV2; j_gene: TRBJ1-1; CDR3aa: CASRIKGGNTEAFF
v_gene: TRBV19; j_gene: TRBJ2-1; CDR3aa: CASSILPGLAGEDGNEQFF
v_gene: TRBV5-1; j_gene: TRBJ1-6; CDR3aa: CASSLAQGRGNSPLHF
v_gene: TRBV5-1; j_gene: TRBJ2-1; CDR3aa: CASTDSGRANEQFF
v_gene: TRBV6-6; j_gene: TRBJ1-2; CDR3aa: CASSFSTLDTSSGYTF
v_gene: TRBV20-1; j_gene: TRBJ1-1; CDR3aa: CSASGVRGDTEAFF
v_gene: TRBV29-1; j_gene: TRBJ1-1; CDR3aa: CSVVPTDRLNTEAFF
v_gene: TRBV27; j_gene: TRBJ2-7; CDR3aa: CASSGGNEQYF
v_gene: TRBV28; j_gene: TRBJ1-4; CDR3aa: CASSLSTGGNEKLFF
v_gene: TRBV19; j_gene: TRBJ2-7; CDR3aa: CASSIGHSIAEVYEQYF
v_gene: TRBV5-1; j_gene: TRBJ2-3; CDR3aa: CASSPRLAGTTDTQYF
v_gene: TRBV3-1/TRBV3-2; j_gene: TRBJ2-1; CDR3aa: CASSQGLAGVYNEQFF
v_gene: TRBV10-3; j_gene: TRBJ1-2; CDR3aa: CAVNALRGQDGYTF
v_gene: TRBV28; j_gene: TRBJ1-5; CDR3aa: CASLPAQRNQPQHF
v_gene: TRBV6-6; j_gene: TRBJ2-1; CDR3aa: CAIEAGGYNEQFF
v_gene: TRBV5-4; j_gene: TRBJ1-6; CDR3aa: CASSLAWGAENSPLHF
v_gene: TRBV5-5; j_gene: TRBJ2-1; CDR3aa: CASSFRQGNEQFF
v_gene: TRBV24-1; j_gene: TRBJ2-1; CDR3aa: CATSDRTGGDEQFF
v_gene: TRBV30; j_gene: TRBJ1-1; CDR3aa: CAWGQSNTEAFF
v_gene: TRBV5-6; j_gene: TRBJ2-1; CDR3aa: CASSLTGATRYNEQFF